This paragraph reports one TCR beta chain. Its antigen remains unidentified. TCRdb's copy holds only in-frame clones and misses some; the assay was immunoSEQ multiplex PCR. Found here are some 110,000 clones, roughly 90% of them singletons; the top ten hold approximately 5%. The source of the sample is a study of T cell responses to AZD1222 COVID-19 vaccine. General observations from the study: Within unmutated variant regions lay the reported targets of nearly half of spike-specific TCRs. Clonal diversity may have been underestimated in mostly white British donors. Spike-spanning, vaccine-associated CD4 TCRs were dominant at 160-218 and 743-854.

Germline assignment: CDR1 SGHTA and CDR2 FQGTGA. The CDR3 loop spans 15 amino acids. Trimming took 6 bases from V and 7 from J; bases not matched to a gene: 7. The sequencing here drew on peripheral blood, taken on day 0 of AZD1222 vaccination. The origin of this receptor is an adult in good health. The genes are TRBV7-3 and TRBJ2-2, with TRBD2 identical over 11 bases. The CDR3 nucleotides are TGTGCCAGCAGGCGGACTAGCGGGCGGATCGGGGAGCTGTTTTTT. This sequence encodes CASRRTSGRIGELFF.